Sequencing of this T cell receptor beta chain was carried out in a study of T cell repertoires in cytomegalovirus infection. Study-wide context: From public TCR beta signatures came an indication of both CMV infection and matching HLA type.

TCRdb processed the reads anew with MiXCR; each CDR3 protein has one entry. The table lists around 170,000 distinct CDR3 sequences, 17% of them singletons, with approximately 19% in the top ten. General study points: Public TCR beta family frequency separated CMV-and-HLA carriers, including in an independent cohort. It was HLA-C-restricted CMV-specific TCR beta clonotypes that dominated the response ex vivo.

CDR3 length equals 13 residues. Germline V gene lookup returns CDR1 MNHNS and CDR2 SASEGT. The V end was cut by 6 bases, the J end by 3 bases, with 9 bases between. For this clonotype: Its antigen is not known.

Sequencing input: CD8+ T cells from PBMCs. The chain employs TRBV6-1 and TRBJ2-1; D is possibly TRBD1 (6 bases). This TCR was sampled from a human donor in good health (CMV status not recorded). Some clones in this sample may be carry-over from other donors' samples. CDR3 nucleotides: TGTGCCAGCAGACGGACAGACTACAATGAGCAGTTCTTC. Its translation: CASRRTDYNEQFF.